Shown below are 27 T cell receptor beta chains from a single sample sequenced in a study of T-cell memory formation after mild COVID-19. TCRdb called the 5' RACE reads again in MiXCR, with one record for every CDR3 protein. In the table there are approximately 270,000 distinct CDR3 sequences, around 15% of which are singletons. The source material was PBMCs or a T cell subset sorted from them (not recorded which). Every receptor here comes from a young man who had mild COVID-19 (a few samples of this study predate the infection). Cell type and time point are not known.

The table lists this clonotype with many counts. The rearrangement links TRBV6-1 to TRBJ2-2; TRBD2 aligns across 9 bases. Germline CDR1 reads MNHNS; CDR2 reads SASEGT. With 5 bases clipped from V and 4 bases from J, the junction kept 5 bases outside the gene matches. This CDR3 is 15 amino acids long. CDR3 nucleotides: TGTGCCAGCAGTTTGCGGGGGGGCAGCACCGGGGAGCTGTTTTTT. Translated, it gives CASSLRGGSTGELFF.

The genes are TRBV6-1 and TRBJ2-3; TRBD1 agrees at 11 bases. CDR1 and CDR2 from the germline V gene are MNHNS and SASEGT. Unmatched junction bases numbered 7, after V lost 6 bases and J lost 5 bases. This CDR3 has 15 residues. CDR3 protein: CASRPGQGGGDTQYF. CDR3 coding DNA: TGTGCCAGCAGGCCGGGACAGGGGGGTGGAGATACGCAGTATTTT.

The chain uses TRBV5-1 and TRBJ1-1; D gene ambiguous. Germline CDR1 and CDR2: SGHRS and YFSETQ. The germline V and J ends were trimmed by 4 bases and 2 bases, with 9 bases remaining between them. The CDR3 covers 13 residues. The CDR3 bases are TGCGCCAGCAGCCCTATGCTTAACACTGAAGCTTTCTTT. This encodes CASSPMLNTEAFF.

The gene calls are TRBV7-2 and TRBJ1-6; D is unresolved. V was shortened by 8 bases and J by 8 bases, with 19 bases between the two germline ends. Germline V gene sequence: CDR1 SGHTA, CDR2 FQGNSA. This CDR3 contains 15 residues. The CDR3 DNA reads TGTGCCAGCGGCCCCACGGGCGGAGGAGATTCACCCCTCCACTTT. This encodes CASGPTGGGDSPLHF. The full variable domain, completed using reference TRBV7-2 and TRBJ1-6, is GAGVSQSPSNKVTEKGKDVELRCDPISGHTALYWYRQSLGQGLEFLIYFQGNSAPDKSGLPSDRFSAERTGGSVSTLTIQRTQQEDSAVYLCASGPTGGGDSPLHFGNGTRLTVT.

J is TRBJ1-1 and V is TRBV11-1, with D perhaps TRBD1 (6 bases). V gave up 0 bases and J gave up 5 bases, with 13 bases separating them. Looked up from germline, CDR1 is SGHAT and CDR2 is FQDESV (reference sequence). The CDR3 has 15 residues. This CDR3 is CASSLAGGQRTEAFF. Here the CDR3 DNA reads TGTGCCAGCAGCTTAGCCGGGGGGCAGAGGACTGAAGCTTTCTTT.

This clonotype was seen at least ten times. The rearrangement links TRBV5-1 to TRBJ2-2, with TRBD1 matching over 7 bases. The CDR3 consists of 16 residues. V was pared by 4 bases and J by 1 base, with 7 bases of the junction left unmatched. Germline V CDR1 and CDR2: SGHRS, YFSETQ. The CDR3 spells CASSLLGQMNTGELFF. As DNA, the CDR3 is TGCGCCAGCAGCCTCCTGGGACAGATGAACACCGGGGAGCTGTTTTTT.

This clonotype rates as medium-sized. J is TRBJ2-3 and V is TRBV28, with a weak D call TRBD1 (6 bases). V was cut by 5 bases and J by 5 bases, with 14 bases left in between. This CDR3 is built from 14 residues. CDR1 is MDHEN and CDR2 is SYDVKM in the germline V gene. DNA for the CDR3: TGTGCCAGCAGTACAACAGGGAGTCAAGATACGCAGTATTTT. Its translation: CASSTTGSQDTQYF.

This clonotype was detected a few times. The rearrangement links TRBV7-2 to TRBJ1-3; no reliable D call. The CDR3 consists of 15 residues. Germline V gene lookup returns CDR1 SGHTA and CDR2 FQGNSA. The germline V and J ends were trimmed by 4 bases and 0 bases, with 10 bases remaining between them. The CDR3: CASSSSGGSGNTIYF. CDR3 DNA sequence: TGTGCCAGCAGCTCCTCAGGAGGCTCTGGAAACACCATATATTTT.

V and J are TRBV20-1 and TRBJ1-6, with no clear D. The germline V gene has CDR1 DFQATT and CDR2 SNEGSKA (reference sequence). Trimming pared 2 bases from V and 8 bases from J, leaving 10 bases between. The CDR3 is 13 amino acids. The CDR3 region is CSARTDPYSPLHF. In nucleotides, the CDR3 is TGCAGTGCTAGAACGGACCCTTATTCACCCCTCCACTTT.

This clonotype was seen at least ten times. The rearrangement uses TRBV5-1 and TRBJ2-2, with D possibly TRBD2 on 5 matching bases. Germline loops: CDR1 SGHRS, CDR2 YFSETQ. Trimming took 1 base from V and 7 from J, leaving 8 bases between them. This CDR3 spans 13 amino acids. CDR3 in DNA: TGCGCCAGCAGCTTGCTAGCTCACGGGGAGCTGTTTTTT. Amino acids: CASSLLAHGELFF.

This chain joins TRBV4-3 and TRBJ2-2, with D perhaps given as TRBD1 or TRBD2 (5 bases each). CDR1 LGHNA and CDR2 YSLEER come from the germline V gene. This CDR3 comprises 17 residues. Trimming pared 1 base from V and 4 bases from J, leaving 16 bases between. CDR3 in amino acids: CASSQGAYWGFTGELFF. CDR3 bases: TGCGCCAGCAGCCAAGGGGCTTACTGGGGGTTCACCGGGGAGCTGTTTTTT.

This clonotype has a handful of counts. This sequence joins TRBV7-8 and TRBJ2-3, with 14 bases that match TRBD2. CDR1 SGHVS and CDR2 FQNEAQ come from the germline V gene. This CDR3 comprises 19 residues. The V and J ends lost 5 bases and 2 bases, in that order; junction bases with no gene match: 12. This CDR3 is CASSLPGRLAGGFTDTQYF. The CDR3 nucleotides read TGTGCCAGCAGCCTCCCGGGTCGACTAGCGGGGGGGTTCACAGATACGCAGTATTTT. Looking up the rest from reference TRBV7-8 and TRBJ2-3 gives the full variable domain: GAGVSQSPRYKVAKRGQDVALRCDPISGHVSLFWYQQALGQGPEFLTYFQNEAQLDKSGLPSDRFFAERPEGSVSTLKIQRTQQEDSAVYLCASSLPGRLAGGFTDTQYFGPGTRLTVL.

The table lists this clonotype with a few counts. J is TRBJ1-1 and V is TRBV4-2, with 7 bases fitting TRBD1. Per germline, CDR1 LGHNA and CDR2 YNFKEQ. This CDR3 is built from 12 residues. With V trimmed by 3 bases and J by 11 bases, 6 bases remained unmatched. CDR3 DNA: TGTGCCAGCAGCCAGCAGGGGGGAAGCGCTTTCTTT. This sequence encodes CASSQQGGSAFF.

This chain links TRBV19 with TRBJ1-2; D is unclear. CDR3 length: 16 amino acids. V was clipped by 7 bases and J by 2 bases, with 20 bases between them. In germline, CDR1 is LNHDA, CDR2 SQIVND (reference sequence). CDR3 loop: CASTLGTPGSNYGYTF. The CDR3, as DNA: TGTGCCAGTACCCTAGGAACCCCGGGATCGAACTATGGCTACACCTTC.

This chain links TRBV18 with TRBJ2-2, with D hard to call. The ends were cut back, 3 bases at V and 0 bases at J, with 11 bases in the middle. There are 16 residues in the CDR3. CDR1 and CDR2 from the germline V gene are KGHSH and LQKENI. CDR3: CASSPQDGANTGELFF. In DNA form, the CDR3 reads TGTGCCAGCTCACCTCAAGACGGAGCGAACACCGGGGAGCTGTTTTTT. The variable domain in full, completed from reference TRBV18 and TRBJ2-2, reads NAGVMQNPRHLVRRRGQEARLRCSPMKGHSHVYWYRQLPEEGLKFMVYLQKENIIDESGMPKERFSAEFPKEGPSILRIQQVVRGDSAAYFCASSPQDGANTGELFFGEGSRLTVL.

This clonotype was observed a handful of times. The genes are TRBV6-6 and TRBJ1-4; 7 bases line up with TRBD1. The CDR3 sequence is 16 residues long. Germline values: CDR1 MNHNY, CDR2 SVGAGI (reference sequence). J gave up 3 bases and V 6 bases, and 10 bases lay outside the gene matches. The CDR3, as DNA: TGTGCCAGCAGGACCGGGACAGACGCCTCTAATGAAAAACTGTTTTTT. Translated, it gives CASRTGTDASNEKLFF.

The table lists this clonotype with a few counts. This chain joins TRBV5-1 and TRBJ1-1; the D gene is possibly TRBD1 (5 bases). The CDR3 sequence is 14 residues long. Trimming left V 2 bases short and J 4 bases short, with 12 bases between. Germline V gives CDR1 SGHRS, CDR2 YFSETQ. The CDR3 bases are TGCGCCAGCAGCTTCATGGGGCATGGCACTGAAGCTTTCTTT. It codes for CASSFMGHGTEAFF.

The chain recombines TRBV6-5 with TRBJ1-2; 8 nucleotides align to TRBD1. V lost 5 bases, J lost 4 bases, and 9 bases stayed unmatched. The CDR3 spans 15 residues. In germline, CDR1 is MNHEY, CDR2 SVGAGI. As DNA, the CDR3 is TGTGCCAGCAGTCCCAAACGACAGGGGACCTATGGCTACACCTTC. It codes for CASSPKRQGTYGYTF.

CDR3: CASSQMGQGSREQYF. For the CDR3, the DNA is TGTGCCAGCAGCCAAATGGGACAGGGGTCCCGCGAGCAGTACTTC. V and J are TRBV4-2 and TRBJ2-7, with 10 nucleotides matching TRBD1. The CDR3 sequence is 15 residues long. V was pared by 2 bases and J by 6 bases, with 7 bases of the junction left unmatched. The germline gives CDR1 LGHNA, CDR2 YNFKEQ.

The chain couples TRBV20-1 to TRBJ1-5, with 10 positions matching TRBD1. V lost 7 bases and J lost 0; bases outside the gene matches: 12. The CDR3 loop spans 17 amino acids. CDR1 DFQATT and CDR2 SNEGSKA come from the germline V gene (reference sequence). In DNA, the CDR3 is TGCAGTGATTCCGGGACAGGGGTGCCTAGTAGCAATCAGCCCCAGCATTTT. It is translated as CSDSGTGVPSSNQPQHF.

This chain joins TRBV5-5 and TRBJ2-2; TRBD1 aligns across 8 bases. The CDR3 contains 15 residues. With V trimmed by 4 bases and J by 3 bases, 5 bases remained unmatched. Looked up from germline, CDR1 is SGHKS and CDR2 is YYEKEE (reference sequence). The CDR3 is CASSPWTGHTGELFF. Here the CDR3 DNA reads TGTGCCAGCAGCCCCTGGACAGGGCACACCGGGGAGCTGTTTTTT.

V usage is TRBV7-2 and J usage is TRBJ1-5; possibly TRBD1 for D (5 bases). The V and J ends lost 3 bases and 6 bases respectively, with 6 bases between them. CDR3 length: 12 amino acids. Germline CDR1 and CDR2: SGHTA and FQGNSA. The CDR3 sequence is CASSFTGQPQHF. Written as DNA, the CDR3 is TGTGCCAGCAGCTTCACAGGTCAGCCCCAGCATTTT.

This clonotype has ten or more counts. The genes are TRBV7-2 and TRBJ1-2, with D hard to call. The CDR3 length is 13 residues. Germline lookup yields CDR1 SGHTA and CDR2 FQGNSA. V gave up 3 bases and J gave up 6 bases, with 11 bases separating them. CDR3: CASSFSSVDGYTF. The DNA of the CDR3 is TGTGCCAGCAGCTTTTCTTCCGTGGATGGCTACACCTTC. Combining the CDR3 with reference TRBV7-2 and TRBJ1-2 gives the whole variable domain GAGVSQSPSNKVTEKGKDVELRCDPISGHTALYWYRQSLGQGLEFLIYFQGNSAPDKSGLPSDRFSAERTGGSVSTLTIQRTQQEDSAVYLCASSFSSVDGYTFGSGTRLTVV.

The genes are TRBV18 and TRBJ1-1, with D maybe TRBD1 (6 bases). This CDR3 comprises 13 residues. The germline V gene encodes CDR1 KGHSH and CDR2 LQKENI. The germline V and J ends were trimmed by 2 bases and 5 bases, with 9 bases remaining between them. The CDR3 loop reads CASSPTGQTEAFF. CDR3 nucleotide sequence: TGTGCCAGCTCACCAACAGGGCAAACTGAAGCTTTCTTT.

This clonotype occurred a few times. V gene TRBV7-2 combines with J gene TRBJ2-1; TRBD2 matches 8 bases. This CDR3 spans 14 amino acids. Germline assignment: CDR1 SGHTA and CDR2 FQGNSA. Trimming at V came to 2 bases and at J to 9 bases, leaving 6 bases not matched to a gene. In DNA form, the CDR3 reads TGTGCCAGCAGCTTAAACGGGGGGGCCCGTGAGCAGTTCTTC. This gives the protein CASSLNGGAREQFF.

The chain combines TRBV7-6 with TRBJ2-3, with D uncertain. Trimming pared 8 bases from V and 5 bases from J, leaving 14 bases between. Germline values: CDR1 SGHVS, CDR2 FNYEAQ. This CDR3 comprises 13 residues. For the CDR3, the DNA is TGTGCCAGCGATATGGGTGGTCGAGATACGCAGTATTTT. Its protein is CASDMGGRDTQYF.

The V gene is TRBV9, the J gene TRBJ2-3, with unresolved D. This CDR3 is 15 amino acids long. Trimming took off 3 bases at V and 1 base at J, with 12 bases between the two ends. CDR1 and CDR2 from the germline V gene are SGDLS and YYNGEE. The CDR3 sequence is CASSGSVGRTDTQYF. As DNA, the CDR3 is TGTGCCAGCAGCGGTTCTGTCGGGCGCACAGATACGCAGTATTTT. Full variable domain (missing parts from reference TRBV9 and TRBJ2-3): DSGVTQTPKHLITATGQRVTLRCSPRSGDLSVYWYQQSLDQGLQFLIQYYNGEERAKGNILERFSAQQFPDLHSELNLSSLELGDSALYFCASSGSVGRTDTQYFGPGTRLTVL.